This T cell receptor beta chain was observed in a study of PD-1 blockade in mismatch repair-deficient tumors. At the level of the study: Patients had over ten mismatch repair-deficient cancer types and were previously treated and progressing. Overall study results and limits: Tumor-resident clones, often absent from pretreatment blood, expanded after pembrolizumab and then contracted.

TCRdb's table, derived via immunoSEQ multiplex PCR, lists solely in-frame clones and lacks some. Of 38,000 or so clones in the sample, 85% were seen once. Mismatch repair deficiency was confirmed in all patients, by PCR or immunohistochemistry. The CDR3 consists of 15 residues. Germline lookup yields CDR1 LNHDA and CDR2 SQIVND (reference sequence). V shed 1 base, J shed 4 bases, and the junction held 3 bases outside the gene matches. Remarks on this clone: No antigen is known for it.

This sample comprised peripheral blood, obtained approximately 1.5 years after starting pembrolizumab. This receptor was taken from an adult with mismatch repair-deficient cancer. The V gene is TRBV19, the J gene TRBJ2-1; 8 bases agree with TRBD2. The CDR3 DNA sequence: TGTGCCAGTAGTATAGGTAGCGGGGCGTACAATGAGCAGTTCTTC. This sequence encodes CASSIGSGAYNEQFF.